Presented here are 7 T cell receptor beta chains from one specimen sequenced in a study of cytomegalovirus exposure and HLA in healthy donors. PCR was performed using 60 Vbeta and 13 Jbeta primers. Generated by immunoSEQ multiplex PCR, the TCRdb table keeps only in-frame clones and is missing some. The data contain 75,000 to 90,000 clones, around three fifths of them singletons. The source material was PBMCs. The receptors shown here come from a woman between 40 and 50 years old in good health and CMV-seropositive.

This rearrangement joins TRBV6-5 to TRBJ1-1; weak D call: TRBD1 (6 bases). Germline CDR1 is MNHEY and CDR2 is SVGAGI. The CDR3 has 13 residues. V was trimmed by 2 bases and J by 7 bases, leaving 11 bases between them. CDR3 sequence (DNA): TGTGCCAGCAGTTACCACGGACAGAATGAAGCTTTCTTT. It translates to CASSYHGQNEAFF.

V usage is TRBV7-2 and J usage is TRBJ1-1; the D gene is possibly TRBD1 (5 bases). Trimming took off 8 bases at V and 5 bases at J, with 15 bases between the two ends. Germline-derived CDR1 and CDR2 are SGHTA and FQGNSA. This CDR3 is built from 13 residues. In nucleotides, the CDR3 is TGTGCCAGCCTGGGGCAGATAGGGACTGAAGCTTTCTTT. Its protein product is CASLGQIGTEAFF.

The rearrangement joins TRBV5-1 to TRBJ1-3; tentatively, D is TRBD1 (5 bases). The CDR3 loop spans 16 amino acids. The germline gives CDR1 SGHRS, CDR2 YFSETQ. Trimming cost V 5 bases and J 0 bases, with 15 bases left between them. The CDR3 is CASRGDFIISGNTIYF. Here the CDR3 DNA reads TGCGCCAGCAGAGGGGACTTCATCATCTCTGGAAACACCATATATTTT.

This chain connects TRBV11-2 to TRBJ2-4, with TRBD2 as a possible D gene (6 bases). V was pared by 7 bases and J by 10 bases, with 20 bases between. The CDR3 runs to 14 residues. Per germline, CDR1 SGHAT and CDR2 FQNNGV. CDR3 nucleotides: TGTGCCAGCAACCGGCTGCGGGATAATATAATTCAGTACTTC. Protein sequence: CASNRLRDNIIQYF.

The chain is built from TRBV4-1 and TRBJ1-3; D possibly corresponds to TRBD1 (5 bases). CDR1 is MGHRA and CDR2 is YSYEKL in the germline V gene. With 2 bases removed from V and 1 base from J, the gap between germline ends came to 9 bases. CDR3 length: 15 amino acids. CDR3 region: CASSQLQVSGNTIYF. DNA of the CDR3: TGCGCCAGCAGCCAATTACAGGTTTCTGGAAACACCATATATTTT.

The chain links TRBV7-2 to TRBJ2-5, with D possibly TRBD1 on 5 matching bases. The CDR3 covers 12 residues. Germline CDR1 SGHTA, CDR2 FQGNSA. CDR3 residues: CAVGQSAETQYF. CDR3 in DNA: TGTGCTGTGGGGCAGTCCGCAGAGACCCAGTACTTC.

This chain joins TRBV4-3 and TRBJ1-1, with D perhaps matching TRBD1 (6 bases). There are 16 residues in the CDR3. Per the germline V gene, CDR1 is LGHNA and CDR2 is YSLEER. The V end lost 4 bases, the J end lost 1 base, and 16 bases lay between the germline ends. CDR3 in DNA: TGCGCCAGCAGCCCCGACGGACAGTCTGGGAACACTGAAGCTTTCTTT. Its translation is CASSPDGQSGNTEAFF.